The 15 T cell receptor beta chains listed next were all sequenced from one sample in a study of T cells after yellow fever vaccination (dated by TCRdb to about 2019). The sample's treatment or condition label is to be understood as: live attenuated yellow fever vaccine strain. To prepare the library, 5' RACE was applied. The sequencing machine was an Illumina HiSeq 2500. TCRdb reanalyzed the raw reads on its own, using fastp at Q25 for trimming and MiXCR for clone calling, and kept in-frame beta chains. Identical CDR3 proteins give one entry, which carries the most common genes and DNA. For this sample there are some 110,000 distinct CDR3 sequences; nearly 7.5% appear just once. The ten largest clones add up to 2.5% of the sample. The specimen was CD4+ T cells sorted from PBMCs, collected 10 days after the first yellow fever vaccination. Source of these receptors: a man aged 18 to 29 who received the YFV17D yellow fever vaccine.

This clonotype was seen many times. The chain carries TRBV20-1 and TRBJ1-2, with D maybe TRBD1 (6 bases). Germline-derived CDR1 and CDR2 are DFQATT and SNEGSKA (reference sequence). CDR3 length: 14 amino acids. V was pared by 6 bases and J by 0 bases, with 14 bases between. The CDR3 sequence: CSAAQGTANYGYTF. DNA of the CDR3: TGCAGTGCCGCACAGGGAACGGCTAACTATGGCTACACCTTC.

This clonotype was picked up many times. V gene TRBV4-1 combines with J gene TRBJ2-3; D is undetermined. The germline V and J ends were trimmed by 1 base and 1 base, with 9 bases remaining between them. The CDR3 is 15 amino acids. Germline values: CDR1 MGHRA, CDR2 YSYEKL. CDR3 region: CASSQGQRRTDTQYF. CDR3 nucleotide sequence: TGCGCCAGCAGCCAAGGTCAGCGACGCACAGATACGCAGTATTTT.

In its sample, this clonotype was seen many times. The V gene is TRBV15, the J gene TRBJ2-4; D is unresolved. There are 12 residues in the CDR3. Trimming removed 5 bases from V and 12 bases from J, with 14 bases in between. Germline values: CDR1 LNHNV, CDR2 YYDKDF (reference sequence). CDR3 protein: CATSFHGRPQYF. The DNA for the CDR3 is TGTGCCACCAGCTTCCACGGACGGCCTCAGTACTTC.

The chain couples TRBV27 to TRBJ2-1, with 7 positions matching TRBD1. This CDR3 is 13 amino acids long. V was clipped by 10 bases and J by 1 base; unmatched bases: 4. Per germline, CDR1 MNHEY and CDR2 SMNVEV (reference sequence). The CDR3 bases are TGTGCCACCAACAGGGGTTCCTACAATGAGCAGTTCTTC. Translated: CATNRGSYNEQFF.

The chain is built from TRBV20-1 and TRBJ2-2, with D maybe TRBD1 (5 bases). The V and J ends lost 7 bases and 4 bases respectively, with 16 bases between them. The germline V gene encodes CDR1 DFQATT and CDR2 SNEGSKA (reference sequence). The length of the CDR3 is 14 residues. In DNA form, the CDR3 reads TGCAGTGGGGGCCAGGCGCCGGGCACCGGGGAGCTGTTTTTT. Translated: CSGGQAPGTGELFF.

This clonotype has ten or more counts. The junction differs from germline at one of its ends, possibly a read error. The gene calls are TRBV5-6 and TRBJ2-4; D unresolved. Germline V gene sequence: CDR1 SGHDT, CDR2 YYEEEE. This CDR3 is 13 amino acids long. The DNA for the CDR3 is TGTGCCAGCAGCTTGTGGGCCAGAAACATTCAGTACTTC. Protein sequence: CASSLWARNIQYF.

This clonotype was observed many times. The chain links TRBV2 to TRBJ2-3; D may match TRBD1 or TRBD2 (5 bases each). Germline CDR1 and CDR2: SNHLY and FYNNEI. V shed 7 bases and J shed 3 bases, with 14 bases lying between them. The CDR3 spans 14 residues. CDR3 DNA: TGTGCCAGCACCGAGGGGCTAGCAACAGATACGCAGTATTTT. As protein: CASTEGLATDTQYF.

This clonotype has a count of ten or more. The chain combines TRBV4-2 with TRBJ2-3; the D is unclear. The CDR3 is 14 amino acids. Germline CDR1 reads LGHNA; CDR2 reads YNFKEQ. Between the trimmed V and J ends, which lost 0 bases and 0 bases, there was a span of 4 bases. CDR3: CASSQDHSTDTQYF. The CDR3 DNA is TGTGCCAGCAGCCAAGACCATAGCACAGATACGCAGTATTTT.

The rearrangement uses TRBV30 and TRBJ1-2; D may be TRBD1 (5 bases). V was shortened by 0 bases and J by 3 bases, with 23 bases between the two germline ends. The CDR3 totals 18 residues. The germline gives CDR1 GTSNPN, CDR2 SVGIG (reference sequence). The DNA of the CDR3 is TGTGCCTGGAGTGTACTGGGGGAATTTACCAGGAAGGACTATGGCTACACCTTC. Translating it yields CAWSVLGEFTRKDYGYTF.

The sample holds many counts of this clonotype. The V gene is TRBV5-1, the J gene TRBJ1-1, with 9 bases that match TRBD1. Germline V gene data show CDR1 as SGHRS and CDR2 as YFSETQ. Trimming took 7 bases from V and 5 from J; bases not matched to a gene: 9. The CDR3 consists of 14 residues. The CDR3 loop is CASGGGTGRTEAFF. The CDR3 bases are TGCGCCAGCGGCGGGGGGACAGGGAGGACTGAAGCTTTCTTT. The full variable domain, with the rest looked up from reference TRBV5-1 and TRBJ1-1, is KAGVTQTPRYLIKTRGQQVTLSCSPISGHRSVSWYQQTPGQGLQFLFEYFSETQRNKGNFPGRFSGRQFSNSRSEMNVSTLELGDSALYLCASGGGTGRTEAFFGQGTRLTVV.

This clonotype was recorded at least ten times. The chain has TRBV7-2 and TRBJ2-7; D gene unclear. Deletions cut 6 bases from V and 0 bases from J, with 12 bases between. Germline V gene lookup returns CDR1 SGHTA and CDR2 FQGNSA. This CDR3 has 14 residues. As DNA, the CDR3 is TGTGCCAGCAGTCCGAGATGGAGCTCCTACGAGCAGTACTTC. Translating it yields CASSPRWSSYEQYF.

This clonotype was found many times. A junction end diverges from the germline sequence, so it may reflect a read error. This chain uses TRBV20-1 with TRBJ2-1; D is possibly TRBD2 (6 bases). Per the germline V gene, CDR1 is DFQATT and CDR2 is SNEGSKA (reference sequence). CDR3 length equals 12 residues. The CDR3 DNA sequence: TGCAGTGCGGGACTGGCTCTATCGGGGGAAGTCTTC. It codes for CSAGLALSGEVF.

The chain links TRBV7-3 to TRBJ2-3, with D uncertain. The germline V gene encodes CDR1 SGHTA and CDR2 FQGTGA. There are 13 residues in the CDR3. V was clipped by 5 bases and J by 6 bases, with 12 bases between them. CDR3 amino acids: CASSASVVDTQYF. In DNA, the CDR3 is TGTGCCAGCAGCGCGTCTGTAGTCGATACGCAGTATTTT.

This clonotype has a count of ten or more. The CDR3 loop reads CASRNLGANVLTF. The CDR3 DNA is TGTGCCAGCAGGAATCTTGGGGCCAACGTCCTGACTTTC. This chain joins TRBV2 and TRBJ2-6; D uncertain. The V and J ends lost 6 bases and 3 bases respectively, with 6 bases between them. The length of the CDR3 is 13 residues. Germline CDR1 is SNHLY and CDR2 is FYNNEI. Complete variable domain (other parts from reference TRBV2 and TRBJ2-6): EPEVTQTPSHQVTQMGQEVILRCVPISNHLYFYWYRQILGQKVEFLVSFYNNEISEKSEIFDDQFSVERPDGSNFTLKIRSTKLEDSAMYFCASRNLGANVLTFGAGSRLTVL.

The table lists this clonotype with many counts. The chain has TRBV20-1 and TRBJ2-3, with 8 bases matching TRBD2. Germline loops: CDR1 DFQATT, CDR2 SNEGSKA (reference sequence). Losses at the gene ends were 0 bases for V and 3 bases for J; bases not matched to a gene: 5. This CDR3 spans 15 amino acids. The CDR3 spells CSARDVQRGTDTQYF. In DNA form, the CDR3 reads TGCAGTGCTAGAGATGTACAGCGGGGGACAGATACGCAGTATTTT.